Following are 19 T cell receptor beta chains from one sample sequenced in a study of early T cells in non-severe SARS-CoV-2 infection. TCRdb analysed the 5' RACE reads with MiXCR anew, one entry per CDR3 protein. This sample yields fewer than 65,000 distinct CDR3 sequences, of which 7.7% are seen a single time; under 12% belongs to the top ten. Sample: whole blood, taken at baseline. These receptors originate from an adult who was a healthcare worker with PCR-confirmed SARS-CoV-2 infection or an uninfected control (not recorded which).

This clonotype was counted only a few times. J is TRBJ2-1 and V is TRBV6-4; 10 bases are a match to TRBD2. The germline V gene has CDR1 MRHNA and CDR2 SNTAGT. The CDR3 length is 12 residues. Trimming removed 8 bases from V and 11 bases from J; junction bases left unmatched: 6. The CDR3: CASGQTSGQQFF. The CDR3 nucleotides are TGTGCCAGCGGACAGACTAGCGGGCAGCAGTTCTTC.

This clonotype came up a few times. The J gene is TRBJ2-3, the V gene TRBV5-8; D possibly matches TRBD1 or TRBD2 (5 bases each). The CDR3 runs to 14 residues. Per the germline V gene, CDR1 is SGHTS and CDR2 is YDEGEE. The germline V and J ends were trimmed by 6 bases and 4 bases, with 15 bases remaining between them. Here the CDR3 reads CASKDVGDADTQYF. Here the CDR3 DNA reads TGTGCCAGCAAAGATGTAGGGGACGCAGATACGCAGTATTTT.

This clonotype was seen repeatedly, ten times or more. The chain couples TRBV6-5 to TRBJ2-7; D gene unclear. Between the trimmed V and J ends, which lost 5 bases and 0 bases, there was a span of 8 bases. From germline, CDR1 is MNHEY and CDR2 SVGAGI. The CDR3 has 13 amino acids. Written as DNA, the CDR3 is TGTGCCAGCAGTCGCCCTTACTCCTACGAGCAGTACTTC. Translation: CASSRPYSYEQYF.

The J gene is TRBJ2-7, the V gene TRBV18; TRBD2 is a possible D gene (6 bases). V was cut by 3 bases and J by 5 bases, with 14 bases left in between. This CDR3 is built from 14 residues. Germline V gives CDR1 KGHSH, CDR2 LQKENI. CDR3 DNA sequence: TGTGCCAGCTCACCTAGTGGGAGGTACAACGAGCAGTACTTC. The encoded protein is CASSPSGRYNEQYF.

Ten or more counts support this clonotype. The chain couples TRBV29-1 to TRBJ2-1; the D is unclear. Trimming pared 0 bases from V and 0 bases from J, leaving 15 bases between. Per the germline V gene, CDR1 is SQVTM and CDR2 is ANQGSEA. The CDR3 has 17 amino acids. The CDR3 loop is CSVEDQELPSSYNEQFF. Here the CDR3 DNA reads TGCAGCGTTGAAGATCAAGAGCTTCCAAGCTCCTACAATGAGCAGTTCTTC.

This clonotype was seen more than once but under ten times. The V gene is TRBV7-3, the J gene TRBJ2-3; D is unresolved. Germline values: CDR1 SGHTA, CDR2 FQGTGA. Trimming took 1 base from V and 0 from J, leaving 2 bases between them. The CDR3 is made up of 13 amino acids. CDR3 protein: CASSLISTDTQYF. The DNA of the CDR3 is TGTGCCAGCAGCTTAATAAGCACAGATACGCAGTATTTT.

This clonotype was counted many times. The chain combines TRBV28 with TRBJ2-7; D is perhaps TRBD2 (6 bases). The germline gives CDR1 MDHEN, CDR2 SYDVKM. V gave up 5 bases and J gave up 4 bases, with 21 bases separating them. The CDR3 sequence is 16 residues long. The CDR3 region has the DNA TGTGCCAGCAGTCATCAAATCCTAGCGTCGGGATACGAGCAGTACTTC. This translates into CASSHQILASGYEQYF.

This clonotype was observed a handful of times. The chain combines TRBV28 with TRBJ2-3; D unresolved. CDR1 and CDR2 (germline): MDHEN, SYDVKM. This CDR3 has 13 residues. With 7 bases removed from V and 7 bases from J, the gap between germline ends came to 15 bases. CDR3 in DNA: TGTGCCAGCAACTCGGACGGGCGGCATACGCAGTATTTT. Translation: CASNSDGRHTQYF. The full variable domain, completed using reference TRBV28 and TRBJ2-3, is DVKVTQSSRYLVKRTGEKVFLECVQDMDHENMFWYRQDPGLGLRLIYFSYDVKMKEKGDIPEGYSVSREKKERFSLILESASTNQTSMYLCASNSDGRHTQYFGPGTRLTVL.

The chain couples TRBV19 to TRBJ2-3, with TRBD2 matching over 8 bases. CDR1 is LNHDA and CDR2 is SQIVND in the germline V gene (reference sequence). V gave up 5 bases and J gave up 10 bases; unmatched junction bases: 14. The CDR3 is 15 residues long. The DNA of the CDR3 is TGTGCCAGTAGTCCCGAGCGGGAGCGGTTTGTTTCGCAGTATTTT. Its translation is CASSPERERFVSQYF.

CDR3 in amino acids: CASSRGSRDTEAFF. The DNA for the CDR3 is TGTGCCAGCTCAAGGGGGTCAAGGGACACTGAAGCTTTCTTT. The chain employs TRBV18 and TRBJ1-1, with TRBD1 as a possible D gene (6 bases). Trimming left V 5 bases short and J 3 bases short, with 13 bases between. Germline CDR1 reads KGHSH; CDR2 reads LQKENI. CDR3 length: 14 residues.

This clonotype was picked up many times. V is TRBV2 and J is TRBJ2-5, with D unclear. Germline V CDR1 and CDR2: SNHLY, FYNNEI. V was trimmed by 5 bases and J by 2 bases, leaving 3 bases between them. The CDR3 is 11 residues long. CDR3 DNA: TGTGCCAGCAGTCAGCAAGAGACCCAGTACTTC. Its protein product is CASSQQETQYF.

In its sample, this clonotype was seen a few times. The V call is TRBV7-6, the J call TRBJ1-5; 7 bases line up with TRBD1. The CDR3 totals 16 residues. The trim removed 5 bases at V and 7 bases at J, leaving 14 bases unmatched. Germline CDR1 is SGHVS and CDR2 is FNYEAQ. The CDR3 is CASSNRTGPVSQPQHF. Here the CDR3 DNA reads TGTGCCAGCAGCAACCGGACAGGACCAGTCAGCCAGCCCCAGCATTTT.

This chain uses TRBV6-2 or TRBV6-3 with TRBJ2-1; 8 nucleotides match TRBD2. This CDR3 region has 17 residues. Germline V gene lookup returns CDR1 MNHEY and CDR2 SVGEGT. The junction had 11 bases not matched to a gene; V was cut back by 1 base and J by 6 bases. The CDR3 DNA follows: TGTGCCAGCAGTTACTTTTCGGCGGGACTAGGGACCAATGAGCAGTTCTTC. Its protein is CASSYFSAGLGTNEQFF.

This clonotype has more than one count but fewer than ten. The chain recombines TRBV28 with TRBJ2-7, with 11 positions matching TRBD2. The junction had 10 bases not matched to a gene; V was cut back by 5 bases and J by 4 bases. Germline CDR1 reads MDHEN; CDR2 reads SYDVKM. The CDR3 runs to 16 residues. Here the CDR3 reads CASSAGLAVGGYEQYF. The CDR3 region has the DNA TGTGCCAGCAGTGCGGGACTAGCGGTAGGCGGTTACGAGCAGTACTTC.

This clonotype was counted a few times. The CDR3 DNA reads as TGTGCCAGCAGAGAAGGGACAGGGTCTCTGAGTAGCGAGCAGTACTTC. Translated: CASREGTGSLSSEQYF. The chain couples TRBV6-6 to TRBJ2-7; 9 nucleotides agree with TRBD1. This CDR3 region has 16 residues. With V trimmed by 6 bases and J by 6 bases, 15 bases remained unmatched. CDR1 is MNHNY, CDR2 SVGAGI, per germline (reference sequence).

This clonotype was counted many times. DNA for the CDR3: TGTGCCAGCAGCCCGGGAGAAGAGACCCAGTACTTC. This translates into CASSPGEETQYF. The chain is built from TRBV6-2 or TRBV6-3 and TRBJ2-5, with TRBD2 as a possible D gene (6 bases). V was cut by 6 bases and J by 3 bases, with 8 bases left in between. CDR3 length: 12 amino acids. Looked up from germline, CDR1 is MNHEY and CDR2 is SVGEGT.

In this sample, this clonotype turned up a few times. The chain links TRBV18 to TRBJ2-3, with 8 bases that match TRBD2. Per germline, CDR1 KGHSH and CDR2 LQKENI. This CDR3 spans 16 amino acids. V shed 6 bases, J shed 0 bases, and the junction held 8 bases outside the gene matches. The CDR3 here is CASSLRLARSTDTQYF. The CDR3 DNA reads TGTGCCAGCTCGCTAAGACTAGCGAGAAGCACAGATACGCAGTATTTT. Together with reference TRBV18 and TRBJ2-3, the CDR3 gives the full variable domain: NAGVMQNPRHLVRRRGQEARLRCSPMKGHSHVYWYRQLPEEGLKFMVYLQKENIIDESGMPKERFSAEFPKEGPSILRIQQVVRGDSAAYFCASSLRLARSTDTQYFGPGTRLTVL.

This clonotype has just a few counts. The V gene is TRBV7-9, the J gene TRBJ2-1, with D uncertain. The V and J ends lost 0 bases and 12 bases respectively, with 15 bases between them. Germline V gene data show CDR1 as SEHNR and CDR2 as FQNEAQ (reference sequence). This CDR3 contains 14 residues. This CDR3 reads CASSLARAAEVQFF. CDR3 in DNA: TGTGCCAGCAGCTTAGCACGCGCAGCCGAAGTGCAGTTCTTC.

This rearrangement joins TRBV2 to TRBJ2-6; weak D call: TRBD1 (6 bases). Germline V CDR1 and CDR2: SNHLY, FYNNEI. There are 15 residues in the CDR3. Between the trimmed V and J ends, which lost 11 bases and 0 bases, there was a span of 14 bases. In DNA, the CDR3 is TGTGCCGGGTCGGACAGCCGCTCTGGGGCCAACGTCCTGACTTTC. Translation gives CAGSDSRSGANVLTF.